This TCR beta chain was observed in a study of T cells in Graves' hyperthyroidism and ophthalmopathy (dated by TCRdb to the late 2010s). General notes on the study: To identify distinguishing TCR V-J signatures, a discovery cohort of some 100 patients was used, comprising 43 with Graves' ophthalmopathy and around 60 with stable Graves' hyperthyroidism. Thyroid tissue and blood T-cell repertoires from six Graves' hyperthyroidism patients were also compared in the study. After blood sampling, hyperthyroidism patients were treated with methimazole at a starting dose of 30 mg daily, and ophthalmopathy patients were treated with high-dose intravenous methylprednisolone. The 100 or so discovery patients were divided at random into training and test sets in a 7:3 ratio. Prospective prediction of ophthalmopathy was tested in an independent validation cohort consisting of some 20 hyperthyroidism patients and around 16 patients who later progressed to ophthalmopathy. The paper reports TCR Vbeta CDR3 sequencing of approximately 130 peripheral blood samples: around 41 ophthalmopathy, under 80 hyperthyroidism and around 17 progressor patients.

General study outcomes and caveats: In validation, the model predicted progression to ophthalmopathy a median of roughly 6.5 months before onset, with 70% to 71% sensitivity and roughly 73% specificity. A 13 V-J signature model separated ophthalmopathy from stable hyperthyroidism, with roughly 88% sensitivity and roughly 84% specificity in cross-validation and 80%/75% in testing. Sample size was not statistically predetermined, and investigators were not blinded to group allocation. Blood samples also contained most of the expanded thyroid clonotypes (frequency above 0.001), which suggests that blood repertoires may reflect thyroid immune responses.

Any patient with an uncontrolled infection, another autoimmune disease, pregnancy or lactation was excluded. Diagnoses relied on clinical symptoms, serum thyroxine and TRAb, thyroid ultrasound and orbital computed tomography. Total RNA was extracted with Trizol reagent, and quality was checked on an Agilent 2100 Bioanalyzer. This clonotype was detected a few times. This clone's antigen is unknown. No quality values exist for individual bases; no much larger clone is one base distant. The TCR beta CDR3 regions were amplified from the RNA transcripts. A first-round RT-PCR of the TCR CDR3 used the HTBI primer set with the Qiagen OneStep RT-PCR kit. Libraries were constructed in a second round of multiplex PCR, after which size selection and purification were carried out. Paired-end sequencing of the libraries was performed with 100 bp reads on an Illumina HiSeq2000. In the source study's methods: SOAPnuke was used to process the raw data, throwing out any read that contained adapters or uncalled bases, had a mean Phred below 15, or lacked an exact constant-primer or identifier match. COPE v1.2.5 was used to merge high-quality paired reads, and clonotypes were defined as unique nucleotide sequences. Clonotypes were aligned to IMGT TRBV, TRBD and TRBJ reference segments using MiTCR v1.1. The analysis included only V-J combinations with a frequency above 0.0001, which together covered 99% to 99.2% of the repertoires. The TCS score was defined as F50 (clonal expansion) divided by E x V (chaos), with BLOSUM62-based TCRdist calculated between CDR3 peptides within each V-J. Welch's t-statistics and random forest reduced around 550 V-J features to 10 to 15, which were used in a naive Bayes classifier (R e1071). The Morisita-Horn index was used to measure how similar the thyroid and blood repertoires were. TCRdb's own reprocessing of the public reads used fastp at Q25 and MiXCR and kept productive beta chains. A single entry per CDR3 protein holds the most common genes and DNA from its merged rows. The V and J calls and clone size come from TCRdb's table, not from the authors' own analysis. Recorded for this sample are around 620,000 distinct CDR3 sequences; around 46% of them occurred a single time. Around 19% of the sample is in the top ten clones.

Germline trimming: 4 bases from V, 2 bases from J; junction bases outside gene matches: 7. Including the terminal cysteine and phenylalanine, the CDR3 comprises 15 residues. Just CDR3 DNA is preserved here, 45 bases in frame from base 1. The germline V gene encodes CDR1 LNHDA and CDR2 SQIVND (reference sequence). This sequence uses TRBV19 and TRBJ2-5, and 7 junction bases match TRBD1. The sequenced material came from peripheral blood or thyroid tissue (not recorded which). This sequence originates from an adult woman with Graves' disease, either hyperthyroidism or ophthalmopathy (not recorded which). The nucleotides read TGTGCCAGTAGTACGGGGACAGTGGCGCAAGAGACCCAGTACTTC. Its amino acids are CASSTGTVAQETQYF.